This T cell receptor (beta chain) was recovered during a study of beta chain features in type 1 diabetes. Study-level background: Healthy donors resembled patients in age, gender and cell yields. Broader study findings: Patients' naive, central memory and regulatory TCRB repertoires appeared more alike than those of healthy donors. Among patients with Type 1 diabetes, TCRB CDR3s were moderately but significantly shorter in every one of the four CD4+ subsets. Junctions at VDJ sites from type 1 diabetes patients had fewer insertions and more deletions. The influence of HLA type on TCRB rearrangement stayed undetermined.

Notes on this clone: What it binds is unknown.

The study reverse transcribed the entire isolated RNA, so it sequenced expressed TCRB transcripts. Assay: immunoSEQ multiplex PCR; the TCRdb copy retains only in-frame clones and omits some. The table includes fewer than 350,000 clones, over 14% detected once. The CDR3 is made up of 15 amino acids. Germline V gene lookup returns CDR1 MGHRA and CDR2 YSYEKL. Trimming cost V 2 bases and J 2 bases; bases outside gene matches: 2. The sequenced material came from naive CD4+ T cells from blood. This TCR was sampled from a man between 18 and 29 years old with type 1 diabetes. This sequence joins TRBV4-1 and TRBJ2-1; 8 bases map to TRBD2. In nucleotides, the CDR3 is TGCGCCAGCAGCCAACTGGGACTAGCCTACAATGAGCAGTTCTTC. It encodes CASSQLGLAYNEQFF.